This T cell receptor (beta chain) stems from a study of cytomegalovirus exposure and HLA in healthy donors. V lost 5 bases and J lost 7, with 15 bases in between. CDR1 and CDR2 from the germline V gene are MNHEY and SVGAGI. CDR3 length equals 13 residues. This PCR relied on a set of 60 Vbeta primers and 13 Jbeta primers. Profiled with immunoSEQ multiplex PCR; TCRdb holds only in-frame clones, not every one. Among 150,000 to 200,000 clones listed, roughly four fifths were seen once. This clone was counted once. The receptor was derived from a man aged 45-65 years in good health and CMV-seropositive. The chain recombines TRBV6-5 with TRBJ2-7; maybe TRBD1 (6 bases). Material for sequencing was PBMCs. The CDR3 protein is CASSRTRGREQYF. The CDR3 nucleotides read TGTGCCAGCAGTAGAACCAGGGGAAGGGAGCAGTACTTC.